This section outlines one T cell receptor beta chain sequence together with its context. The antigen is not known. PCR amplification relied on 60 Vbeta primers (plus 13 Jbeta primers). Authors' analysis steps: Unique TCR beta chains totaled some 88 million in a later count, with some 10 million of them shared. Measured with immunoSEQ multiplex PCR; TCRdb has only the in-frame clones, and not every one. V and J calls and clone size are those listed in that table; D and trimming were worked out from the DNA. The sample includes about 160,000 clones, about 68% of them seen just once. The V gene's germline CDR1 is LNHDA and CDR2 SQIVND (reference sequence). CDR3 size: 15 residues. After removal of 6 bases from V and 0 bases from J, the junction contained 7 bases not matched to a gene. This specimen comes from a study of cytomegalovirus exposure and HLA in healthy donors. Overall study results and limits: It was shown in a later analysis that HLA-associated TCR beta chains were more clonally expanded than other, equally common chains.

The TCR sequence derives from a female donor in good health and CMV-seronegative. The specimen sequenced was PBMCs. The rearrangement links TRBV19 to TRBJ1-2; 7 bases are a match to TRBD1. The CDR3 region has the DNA TGTGCCAGTAGCGGAGAGGGGGCCCCTAACTATGGCTACACCTTC. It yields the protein CASSGEGAPNYGYTF. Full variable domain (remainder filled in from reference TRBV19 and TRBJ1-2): DGGITQSPKYLFRKEGQNVTLSCEQNLNHDAMYWYRQDPGQGLRLIYYSQIVNDFQKGDIAEGYSVSREKKESFPLTVTSAQKNPTAFYLCASSGEGAPNYGYTFGSGTRLTVV.